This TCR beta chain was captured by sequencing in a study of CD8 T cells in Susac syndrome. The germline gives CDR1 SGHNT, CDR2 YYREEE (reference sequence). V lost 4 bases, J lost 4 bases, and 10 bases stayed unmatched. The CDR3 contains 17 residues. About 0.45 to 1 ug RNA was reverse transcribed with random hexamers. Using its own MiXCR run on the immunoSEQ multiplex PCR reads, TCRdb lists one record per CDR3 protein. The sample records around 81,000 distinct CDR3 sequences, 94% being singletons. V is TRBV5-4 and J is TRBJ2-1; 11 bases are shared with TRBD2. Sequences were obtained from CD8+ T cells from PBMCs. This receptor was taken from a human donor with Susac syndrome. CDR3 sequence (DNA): TGTGCCAGCAGCGGGGGACAACTAGCGGGGGTGTACAATGAGCAGTTCTTC. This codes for CASSGGQLAGVYNEQFF.